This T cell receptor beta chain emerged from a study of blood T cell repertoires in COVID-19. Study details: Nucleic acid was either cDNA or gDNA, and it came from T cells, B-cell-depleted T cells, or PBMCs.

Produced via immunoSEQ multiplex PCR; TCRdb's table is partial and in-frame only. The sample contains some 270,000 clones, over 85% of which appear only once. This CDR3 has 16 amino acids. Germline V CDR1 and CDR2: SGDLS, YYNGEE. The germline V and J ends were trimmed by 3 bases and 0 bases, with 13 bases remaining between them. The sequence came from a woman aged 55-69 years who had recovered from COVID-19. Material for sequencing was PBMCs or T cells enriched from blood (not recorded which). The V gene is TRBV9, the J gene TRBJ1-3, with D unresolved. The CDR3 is CASSAGAVSSGNTIYF. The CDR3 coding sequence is TGTGCCAGCAGCGCGGGTGCAGTCAGCTCTGGAAACACCATATATTTT.